This T cell receptor (beta chain) was profiled in a study of blood T cells in healthy people across ages. Study-wide points: Greater diversity and more naive CD4+ cells were seen in long-lived donors than in aged donors. The study found TCR beta diversity correlated strongly with naive T cell percentage.

This clonotype appeared a single time. The antigen is undetermined. Roughly 9.8 milliliters of peripheral blood were drawn from each donor. Extracted total RNA amounted to at least 5 micrograms for each sample. It was with a sample-barcoded 5' primer and a J-beta primer mix that a second PCR of roughly 7 to 12 cycles was run. MiXCR, applied by TCRdb to the 5' RACE reads, yields one record per CDR3 protein. The table has roughly 790,000 distinct CDR3 sequences, 43% seen once. The germline gives CDR1 MNHNY, CDR2 SVGAGI (reference sequence). This CDR3 has 11 amino acids. This sequence originates from a woman aged 60-75 years in good health. V usage is TRBV6-6 and J usage is TRBJ2-5; no definite D call. Judging by the DNA end, TRBJ2-1 fits better; the J call may be wrong. Sequencing was done on a sample of blood. The CDR3 is CASSYLETQFF. The CDR3 nucleotides are TGTGCCAGCAGTTATCTAGAGACCCAGTTCTTC.